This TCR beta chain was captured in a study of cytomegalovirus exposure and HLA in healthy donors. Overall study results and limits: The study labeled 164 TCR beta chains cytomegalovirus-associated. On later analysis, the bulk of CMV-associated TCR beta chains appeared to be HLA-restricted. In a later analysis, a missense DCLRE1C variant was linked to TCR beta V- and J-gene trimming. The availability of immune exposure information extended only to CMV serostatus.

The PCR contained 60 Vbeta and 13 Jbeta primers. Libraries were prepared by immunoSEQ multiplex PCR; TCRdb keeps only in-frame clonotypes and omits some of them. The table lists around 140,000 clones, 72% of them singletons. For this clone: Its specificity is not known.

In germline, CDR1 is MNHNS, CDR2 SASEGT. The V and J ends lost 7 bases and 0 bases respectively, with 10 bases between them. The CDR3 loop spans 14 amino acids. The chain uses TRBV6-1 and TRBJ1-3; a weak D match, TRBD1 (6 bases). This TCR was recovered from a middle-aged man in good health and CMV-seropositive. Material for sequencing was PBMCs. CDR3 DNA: TGTGCCAGCAACGACAGGAGCTCTGGAAACACCATATATTTT. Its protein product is CASNDRSSGNTIYF.